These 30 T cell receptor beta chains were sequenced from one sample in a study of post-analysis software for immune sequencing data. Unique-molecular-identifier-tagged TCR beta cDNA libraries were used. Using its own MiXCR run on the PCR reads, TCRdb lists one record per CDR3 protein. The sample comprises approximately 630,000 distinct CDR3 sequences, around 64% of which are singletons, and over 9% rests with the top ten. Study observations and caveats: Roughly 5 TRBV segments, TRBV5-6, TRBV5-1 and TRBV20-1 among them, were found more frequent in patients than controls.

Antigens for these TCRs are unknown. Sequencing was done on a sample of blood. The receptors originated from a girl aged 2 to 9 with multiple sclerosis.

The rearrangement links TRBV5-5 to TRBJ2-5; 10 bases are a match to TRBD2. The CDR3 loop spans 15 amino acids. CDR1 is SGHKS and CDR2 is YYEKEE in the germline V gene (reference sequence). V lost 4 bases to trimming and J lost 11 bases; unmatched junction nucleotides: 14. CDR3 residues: CASSRRTSGVGEQYF. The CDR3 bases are TGTGCCAGCAGCCGGAGGACTAGCGGTGTTGGGGAGCAGTACTTC.

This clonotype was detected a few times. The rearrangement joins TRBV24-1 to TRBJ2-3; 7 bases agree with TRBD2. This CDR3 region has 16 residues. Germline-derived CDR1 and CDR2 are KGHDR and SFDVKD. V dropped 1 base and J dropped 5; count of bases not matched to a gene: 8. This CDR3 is CATSDFPRTRKDTQYF. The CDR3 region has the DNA TGTGCCACCAGTGATTTCCCCCGGACTAGGAAAGATACGCAGTATTTT.

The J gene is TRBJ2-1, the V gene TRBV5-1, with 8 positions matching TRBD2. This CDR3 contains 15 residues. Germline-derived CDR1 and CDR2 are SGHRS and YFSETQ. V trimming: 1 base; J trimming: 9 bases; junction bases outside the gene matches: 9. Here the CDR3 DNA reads TGCGCCAGCAGCTTGAGAGCGGGAGAGGTCGGTGAGCAGTTCTTC. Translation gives CASSLRAGEVGEQFF.

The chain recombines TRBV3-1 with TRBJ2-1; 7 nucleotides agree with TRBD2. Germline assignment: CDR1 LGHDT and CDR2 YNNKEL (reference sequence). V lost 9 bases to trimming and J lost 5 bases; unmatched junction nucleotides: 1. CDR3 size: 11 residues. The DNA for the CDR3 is TGTGCCAGACGGGGGGACAATGAGCAGTTCTTC. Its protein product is CARRGDNEQFF.

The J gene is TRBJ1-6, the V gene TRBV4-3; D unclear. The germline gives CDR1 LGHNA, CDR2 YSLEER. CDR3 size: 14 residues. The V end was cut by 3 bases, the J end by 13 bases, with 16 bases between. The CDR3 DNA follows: TGCGCCAGCAGCCATACTCCCTTCGGAGTGCCCCTCCACTTT. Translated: CASSHTPFGVPLHF.

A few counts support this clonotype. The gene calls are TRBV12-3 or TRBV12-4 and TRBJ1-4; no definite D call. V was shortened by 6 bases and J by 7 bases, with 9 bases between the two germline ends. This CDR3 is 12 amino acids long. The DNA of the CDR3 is TGTGCCAGCAGGGTGGCTTTTGAAAAACTGTTTTTT. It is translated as CASRVAFEKLFF.

The CDR3 spells CASSQGDSYTDTQYF. Here the CDR3 DNA reads TGTGCCAGCAGCCAGGGGGACAGCTACACAGATACGCAGTATTTT. The genes are TRBV14 and TRBJ2-3, with TRBD1 matching over 7 bases. Per germline, CDR1 SGHDN and CDR2 FVKESK. V shed 3 bases, J shed 2 bases, and the junction held 5 bases outside the gene matches. The CDR3 length is 15 residues.

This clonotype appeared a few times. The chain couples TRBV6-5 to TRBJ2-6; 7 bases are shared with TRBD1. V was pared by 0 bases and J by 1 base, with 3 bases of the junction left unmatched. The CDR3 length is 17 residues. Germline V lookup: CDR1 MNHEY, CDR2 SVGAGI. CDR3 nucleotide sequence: TGTGCCAGCAGTTACTCTACAGGGGCATCTGGGGCCAACGTCCTGACTTTC. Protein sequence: CASSYSTGASGANVLTF.

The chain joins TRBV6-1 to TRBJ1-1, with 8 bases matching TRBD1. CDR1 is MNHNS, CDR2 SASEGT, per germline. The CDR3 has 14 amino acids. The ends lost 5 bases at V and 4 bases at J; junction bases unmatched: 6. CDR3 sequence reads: CASSSRQGITEAFF. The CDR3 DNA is TGTGCCAGCAGTTCAAGACAGGGGATCACTGAAGCTTTCTTT.

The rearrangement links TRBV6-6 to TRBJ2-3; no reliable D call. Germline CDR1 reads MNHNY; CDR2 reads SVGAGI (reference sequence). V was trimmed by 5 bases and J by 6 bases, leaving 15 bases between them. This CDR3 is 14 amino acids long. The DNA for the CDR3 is TGTGCCAGCAGTCTAACGAACCCTCGGGATACGCAGTATTTT. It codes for CASSLTNPRDTQYF.

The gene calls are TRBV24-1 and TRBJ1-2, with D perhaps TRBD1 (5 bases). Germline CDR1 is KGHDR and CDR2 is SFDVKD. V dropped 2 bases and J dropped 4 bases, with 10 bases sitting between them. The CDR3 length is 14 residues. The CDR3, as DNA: TGTGCCACCAGTGATTCAGGGAGTGTCTATGGCTACACCTTC. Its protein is CATSDSGSVYGYTF.

The CDR3 coding sequence is TGCAGCGTTAAGACGAGGGGGGAGCAGTTCTTC. Amino acid sequence: CSVKTRGEQFF. The chain uses TRBV29-1 and TRBJ2-1; a possible D gene is TRBD1 (6 bases). Between the trimmed V and J ends, which lost 5 bases and 10 bases, there was a span of 12 bases. The CDR3 has 11 amino acids. Germline V gene data show CDR1 as SQVTM and CDR2 as ANQGSEA.

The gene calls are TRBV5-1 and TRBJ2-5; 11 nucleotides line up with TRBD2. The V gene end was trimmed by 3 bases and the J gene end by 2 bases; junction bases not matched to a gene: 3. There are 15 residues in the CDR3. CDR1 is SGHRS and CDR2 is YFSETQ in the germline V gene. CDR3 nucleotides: TGCGCCAGCAGCTGGGGACTAGCGGTTCAAGAGACCCAGTACTTC. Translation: CASSWGLAVQETQYF.

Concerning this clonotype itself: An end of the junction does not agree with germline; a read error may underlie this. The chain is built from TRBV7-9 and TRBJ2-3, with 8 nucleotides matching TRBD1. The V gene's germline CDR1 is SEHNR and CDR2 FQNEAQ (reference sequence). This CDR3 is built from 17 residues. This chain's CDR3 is CASSLPGQGVSTDTQYF. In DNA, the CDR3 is TGTGCCAGTAGCTTGCCAGGACAGGGAGTGTCTACAGATACGCAGTATTTT.

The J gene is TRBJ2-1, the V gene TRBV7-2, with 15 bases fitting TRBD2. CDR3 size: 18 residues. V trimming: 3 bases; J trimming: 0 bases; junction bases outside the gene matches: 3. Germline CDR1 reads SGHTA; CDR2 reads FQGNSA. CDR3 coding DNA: TGTGCCAGCAGCTTGGGACTAGCGGGGGGTAGCTCCTACAATGAGCAGTTCTTC. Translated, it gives CASSLGLAGGSSYNEQFF.

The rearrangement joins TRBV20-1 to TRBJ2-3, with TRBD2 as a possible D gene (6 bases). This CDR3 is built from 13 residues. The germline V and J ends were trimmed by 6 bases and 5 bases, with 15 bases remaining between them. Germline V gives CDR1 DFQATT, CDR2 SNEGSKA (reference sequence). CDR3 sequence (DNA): TGCAGTGCCAATTTGGAGGGAGTAGATACGCAGTATTTT. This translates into CSANLEGVDTQYF.

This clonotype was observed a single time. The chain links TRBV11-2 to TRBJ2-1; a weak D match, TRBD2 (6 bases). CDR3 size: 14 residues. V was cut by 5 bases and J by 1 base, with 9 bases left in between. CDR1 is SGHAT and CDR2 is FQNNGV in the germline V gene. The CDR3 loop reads CASSAGLSYNEQFF. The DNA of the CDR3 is TGTGCCAGCAGCGCCGGACTATCCTACAATGAGCAGTTCTTC.

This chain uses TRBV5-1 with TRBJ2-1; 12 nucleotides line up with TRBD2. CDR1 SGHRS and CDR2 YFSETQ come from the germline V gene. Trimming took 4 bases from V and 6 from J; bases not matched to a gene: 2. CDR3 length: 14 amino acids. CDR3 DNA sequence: TGCGCCAGCAGCCCTAGCGGGAGGGGCAATGAGCAGTTCTTC. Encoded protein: CASSPSGRGNEQFF. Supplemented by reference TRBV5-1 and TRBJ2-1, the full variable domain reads KAGVTQTPRYLIKTRGQQVTLSCSPISGHRSVSWYQQTPGQGLQFLFEYFSETQRNKGNFPGRFSGRQFSNSRSEMNVSTLELGDSALYLCASSPSGRGNEQFFGPGTRLTVL.

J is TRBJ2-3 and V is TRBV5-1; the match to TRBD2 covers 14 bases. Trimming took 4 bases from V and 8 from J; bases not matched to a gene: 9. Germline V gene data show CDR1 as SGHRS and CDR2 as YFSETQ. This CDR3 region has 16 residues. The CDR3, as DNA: TGCGCCAGCAGCCCGGTGACTAGCGGGGGGGGAGGTACGCAGTATTTT. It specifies CASSPVTSGGGGTQYF. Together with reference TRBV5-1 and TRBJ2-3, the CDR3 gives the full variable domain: KAGVTQTPRYLIKTRGQQVTLSCSPISGHRSVSWYQQTPGQGLQFLFEYFSETQRNKGNFPGRFSGRQFSNSRSEMNVSTLELGDSALYLCASSPVTSGGGGTQYFGPGTRLTVL.

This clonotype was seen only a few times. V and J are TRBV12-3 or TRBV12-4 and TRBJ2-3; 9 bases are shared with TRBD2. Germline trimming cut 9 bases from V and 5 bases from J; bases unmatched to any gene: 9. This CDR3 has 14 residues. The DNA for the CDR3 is TGTGCCAGTAGTGCGGGGGGGGGCAGAGATACGCAGTATTTT. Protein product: CASSAGGGRDTQYF.

In DNA form, the CDR3 reads TGCGCCAGCAGCTTAGTCCTGACAGGCTCGGCGGGCACTGAAGCTTTCTTT. Its translation is CASSLVLTGSAGTEAFF. This sequence joins TRBV5-1 and TRBJ1-1, with D tentatively TRBD1 (6 bases). The V gene's germline CDR1 is SGHRS and CDR2 YFSETQ. The CDR3 has 17 amino acids. The V gene lost 2 bases and the J gene lost 4 bases, with 21 bases spanning the gap.

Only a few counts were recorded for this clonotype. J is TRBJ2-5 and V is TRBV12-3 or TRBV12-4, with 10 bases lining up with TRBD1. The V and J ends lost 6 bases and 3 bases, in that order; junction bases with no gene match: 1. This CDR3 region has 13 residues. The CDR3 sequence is CASRGTGEETQYF. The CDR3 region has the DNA TGTGCCAGCAGGGGGACAGGGGAAGAGACCCAGTACTTC.

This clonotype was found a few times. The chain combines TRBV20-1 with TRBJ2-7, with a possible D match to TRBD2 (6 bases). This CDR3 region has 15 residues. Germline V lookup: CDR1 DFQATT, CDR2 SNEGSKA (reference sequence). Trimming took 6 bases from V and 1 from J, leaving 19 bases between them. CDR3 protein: CSAEDPGLQSYEQYF. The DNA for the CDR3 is TGCAGTGCCGAAGACCCGGGACTTCAATCCTACGAGCAGTACTTC.

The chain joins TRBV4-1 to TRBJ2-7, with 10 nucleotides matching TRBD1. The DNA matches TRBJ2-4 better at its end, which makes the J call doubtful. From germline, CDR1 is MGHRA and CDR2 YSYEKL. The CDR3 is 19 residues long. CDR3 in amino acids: CASSQDTGTGVTPRDIQYF. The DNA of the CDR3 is TGCGCCAGCAGCCAAGATACGGGGACAGGGGTAACCCCTAGGGACATTCAGTACTTC.

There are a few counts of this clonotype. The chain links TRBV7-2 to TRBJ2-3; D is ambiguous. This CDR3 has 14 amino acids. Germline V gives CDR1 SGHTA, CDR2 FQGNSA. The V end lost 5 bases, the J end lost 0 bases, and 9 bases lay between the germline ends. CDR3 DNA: TGTGCCAGCAGCCCGCCCCTCAGCACAGATACGCAGTATTTT. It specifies CASSPPLSTDTQYF.

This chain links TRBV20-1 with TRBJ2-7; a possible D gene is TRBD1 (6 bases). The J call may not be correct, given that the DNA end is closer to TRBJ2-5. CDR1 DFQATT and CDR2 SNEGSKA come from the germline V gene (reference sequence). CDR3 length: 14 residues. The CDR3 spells CSARVAGVKETQYF. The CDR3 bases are TGCAGTGCTAGAGTGGCAGGGGTAAAAGAGACCCAGTACTTC.

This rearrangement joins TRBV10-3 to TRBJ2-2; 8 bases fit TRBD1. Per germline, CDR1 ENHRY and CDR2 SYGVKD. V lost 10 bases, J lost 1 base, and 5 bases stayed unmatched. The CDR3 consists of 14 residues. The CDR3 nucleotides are TGTGCCACCCGGGACAGGAAGAACACCGGGGAGCTGTTTTTT. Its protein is CATRDRKNTGELFF.

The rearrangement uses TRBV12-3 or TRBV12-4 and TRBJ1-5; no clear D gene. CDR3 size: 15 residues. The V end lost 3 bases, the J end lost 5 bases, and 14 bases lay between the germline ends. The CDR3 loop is CASSLALGTHQPQHF. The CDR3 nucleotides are TGTGCCAGCAGTTTGGCCCTAGGAACCCATCAGCCCCAGCATTTT.

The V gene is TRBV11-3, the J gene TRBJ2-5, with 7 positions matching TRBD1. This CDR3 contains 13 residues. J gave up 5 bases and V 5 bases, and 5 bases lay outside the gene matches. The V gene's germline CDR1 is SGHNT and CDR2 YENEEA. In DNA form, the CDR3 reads TGTGCCAGCAGCCCCACAGGGGATGAGACCCAGTACTTC. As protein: CASSPTGDETQYF.

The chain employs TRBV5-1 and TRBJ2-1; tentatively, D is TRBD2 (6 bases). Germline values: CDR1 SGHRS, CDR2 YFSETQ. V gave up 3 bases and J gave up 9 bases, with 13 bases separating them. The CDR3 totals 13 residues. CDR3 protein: CASSSRDSGEQFF. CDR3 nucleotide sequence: TGCGCCAGCAGCTCGCGGGATTCCGGTGAGCAGTTCTTC.